The rows below give T cell receptor beta chains drawn from one sample of a study of vaccination effects on CD4 cells after COVID-19. Here immunoSEQ multiplex PCR was the method, and the copy in TCRdb shows in-frame clones only, minus some. The sample lists tens of thousands of clones, roughly 81% seen once, with about 2% in the top ten. What these receptors recognize is not known. The material sequenced was CD4+ T cells from PBMCs cultured without peptide, taken after COVID-19 vaccination. The receptors were gathered from a human donor who received a COVID-19 vaccine. Both conserved end residues are part of each CDR3. Each record gives: V gene, CDR3 length, D gene, J gene, clone size, CDR3 protein, CDR3 DNA. The D gene is left open where the match is weak. Some rows mark clone size as missing; the rest say once, few, many or name a class of expanded clone.

>TRBV25-1|13|-|TRBJ1-2|-
CASSEVANYGYTF
TGTGCCAGCAGTGAAGTCGCTAACTATGGCTACACCTTC
>TRBV5-1|15|-|TRBJ2-2|-
CASSPGPGQAGELFF
TGCGCCAGCAGCCCCGGGCCCGGTCAGGCCGGGGAGCTGTTTTTT
>TRBV24-1|17|TRBD2|TRBJ2-3|-
CATSDLKASGATDTQYF
TGTGCCACCAGTGATTTGAAGGCTAGCGGGGCCACAGATACGCAGTATTTT
>TRBV3-1/TRBV3-2|11|-|TRBJ2-3|once
CASSQADTQYF
TGTGCCAGCAGCCAGGCAGATACGCAGTATTTT
>TRBV5-1|19|TRBD2|TRBJ2-3|-
CASSLGGTSGPSSTDTQYF
TGCGCCAGCAGCTTGGGAGGGACTAGCGGCCCCTCTAGCACAGATACGCAGTATTTT
>TRBV7-2|15|-|TRBJ1-5|-
CASSFQTGPNQPQHF
TGTGCCAGCAGCTTCCAAACCGGGCCAAATCAGCCCCAGCATTTT
>TRBV9|15|-|TRBJ1-4|-
CASSVQGSTNEKLFF
TGTGCCAGCAGCGTACAAGGTAGCACTAATGAAAAACTGTTTTTT
>TRBV5-4|15|TRBD2|TRBJ2-1|few
CASSLVLEGGGEQFF
TGTGCCAGCAGCTTGGTTCTAGAAGGCGGGGGTGAGCAGTTCTTC
>TRBV9|19|TRBD2|TRBJ2-3|-
CASSLRPSGGGVRTDTQYF
TGTGCCAGCAGCCTCCGCCCTTCGGGGGGTGGGGTGCGCACAGATACGCAGTATTTT
>TRBV27|14|-|TRBJ1-1|few
CASSFKFRGTEAFF
TGTGCCAGCAGTTTTAAGTTTAGGGGCACTGAAGCTTTCTTT
>TRBV6-5|13|-|TRBJ2-3|-
CASGAGFTDTQYF
TGTGCCAGCGGGGCGGGGTTCACAGATACGCAGTATTTT
>TRBV2|13|-|TRBJ2-1|-
CASRAFFDNEQFF
TGTGCCAGCCGAGCTTTTTTTGACAATGAGCAGTTCTTC
>TRBV18|17|TRBD1|TRBJ1-2|-
CASSPTSPRTGLSGYTF
TGTGCCAGCTCACCTACATCCCCTCGGACAGGGTTATCTGGCTACACCTTC
>TRBV10-3|17|TRBD1|TRBJ2-5|-
CAISIRDRRNYQETQYF
TGTGCCATCAGTATCCGGGACAGGAGAAACTACCAAGAGACCCAGTACTTC
>TRBV7-9|13|-|TRBJ1-2|-
CASSFFSSYGYTF
TGTGCCAGCAGCTTCTTCTCATCCTATGGCTACACCTTC
>TRBV29-1|12|-|TRBJ1-2|-
CSVEGGPYGYTF
TGCAGCGTTGAGGGTGGGCCCTATGGCTACACCTTC
>TRBV7-3|16|TRBD2|TRBJ2-3|-
CASSSGLAASTDTQYF
TGTGCCAGCAGCTCGGGACTAGCGGCTAGCACAGATACGCAGTATTTT
>TRBV10-2|13|TRBD1|TRBJ2-3|-
CASSGGGPDTQYF
TGCGCCAGCAGTGGAGGGGGCCCAGATACGCAGTATTTT
>TRBV28|17|TRBD1|TRBJ1-4|-
CASRPQVKDRGRGKLFF
TGTGCCAGCAGACCCCAAGTTAAAGACAGGGGGCGAGGGAAACTGTTTTTT
>TRBV2|13|-|TRBJ1-2|-
CASEITGNYGYTF
TGTGCCAGCGAAATAACGGGTAACTATGGCTACACCTTC
>TRBV5-8|15|-|TRBJ2-1|-
CASILSASSYNEQFF
TGTGCCAGCATCTTGAGCGCTAGCTCCTACAATGAGCAGTTCTTC
>TRBV18|13|TRBD1|TRBJ1-3|few
CASSTTGVHTIYF
TGTGCCAGCTCAACGACAGGGGTTCACACCATATATTTT
>TRBV5-5|12|-|TRBJ2-3|-
CASSGAIDTQYF
TGTGCCAGCAGCGGGGCGATAGATACGCAGTATTTT
>TRBV19|16|-|TRBJ2-2|-
CASTMGYISNTGELFF
TGTGCCAGTACCATGGGGTACATATCGAACACCGGGGAGCTGTTTTTT
>TRBV5-1|11|-|TRBJ2-2|-
CASRTTGELFF
TGCGCCAGCAGGACGACCGGGGAGCTGTTTTTT
>TRBV24-1|16|TRBD2|TRBJ2-3|-
CATSDPLAGGTDTQYF
TGTGCCACCAGTGATCCACTAGCGGGGGGAACAGATACGCAGTATTTT
>TRBV27|15|-|TRBJ2-5|-
CASSSLGGARETQYF
TGTGCCAGCAGTTCCCTGGGGGGAGCTAGAGAGACCCAGTACTTC
>TRBV7-2|12|-|TRBJ1-2|-
CASSSRGWGYTF
TGTGCCAGCAGCTCACGAGGGTGGGGCTACACCTTC
>TRBV4-1|16|-|TRBJ1-3|-
CASSRSRDTSGNTIYF
TGCGCCAGCAGCCGGAGCCGGGACACCTCTGGAAACACCATATATTTT
>TRBV7-2|15|-|TRBJ1-2|-
CASSLAQGPNYGYTF
TGTGCCAGCAGCTTAGCGCAGGGTCCTAACTATGGCTACACCTTC
>TRBV19|14|TRBD1|TRBJ1-2|once
CASSGSGQGRGYTF
TGTGCCAGTAGTGGCTCAGGACAGGGTCGCGGCTACACCTTC
>TRBV5-1|14|TRBD1|TRBJ1-3|-
CASSFGQGGNTIYF
TGCGCCAGCAGCTTCGGACAGGGAGGAAACACCATATATTTT
>TRBV5-1|14|TRBD1|TRBJ2-5|once
CASSLQTGQETQYF
TGCGCCAGCAGCTTGCAGACAGGGCAAGAGACCCAGTACTTC
>TRBV24-1|16|-|TRBJ2-2|-
CATSEGGQGPTGELFF
TGTGCCACCAGTGAAGGAGGTCAGGGGCCTACCGGGGAGCTGTTTTTT
>TRBV3-1/TRBV3-2|14|-|TRBJ2-2|few
CASSQVVGAGELFF
TGTGCCAGCAGCCAAGTGGTGGGGGCAGGGGAGCTGTTTTTT
>TRBV9|13|-|TRBJ2-2|few
CASSVDGGRELFF
TGTGCCAGCAGCGTAGACGGGGGCCGGGAGCTGTTTTTT
>TRBV27|14|-|TRBJ1-2|-
CASIFSGDRYGYTF
TGTGCCAGCATATTTTCCGGGGACCGCTATGGCTACACCTTC
>TRBV9|15|-|TRBJ1-1|once
CASSVQGLAGTEAFF
TGTGCCAGCAGCGTCCAGGGTCTTGCCGGCACTGAAGCTTTCTTT
>TRBV2|14|-|TRBJ1-6|-
CASSVQGSYSPLHF
TGTGCCAGCAGTGTACAGGGAAGTTATTCACCCCTCCACTTT
>TRBV5-1|15|-|TRBJ2-1|-
CASSPLSSSYNEQFF
TGCGCCAGCAGCCCACTATCTAGCTCCTACAATGAGCAGTTCTTC
>TRBV30|15|-|TRBJ1-6|-
CAWKEQGIGNSPLHF
TGTGCCTGGAAGGAGCAGGGGATTGGAAATTCACCCCTCCACTTT
>TRBV4-1|15|-|TRBJ2-1|-
CASSKLGGPYNEQFF
TGCGCCAGCAGCAAACTAGGAGGACCCTACAATGAGCAGTTCTTC
>TRBV19|16|TRBD1|TRBJ1-1|-
CASSPGTVRMNTEAFF
TGTGCCAGTAGTCCGGGGACAGTAAGAATGAACACTGAAGCTTTCTTT
>TRBV10-3|13|-|TRBJ1-1|few
CAIRGEVGTEAFF
TGTGCCATCAGGGGGGAAGTGGGAACTGAAGCTTTCTTT
>TRBV19|13|TRBD1|TRBJ2-5|few
CASSRGQRETQYF
TGTGCCAGTAGTAGGGGACAGAGAGAGACCCAGTACTTC
>TRBV7-9|14|-|TRBJ2-3|once
CASSLGHSTDTQYF
TGTGCCAGCAGCTTGGGACACAGCACAGATACGCAGTATTTT
>TRBV7-2|14|-|TRBJ1-3|-
CASSPPGSGNTIYF
TGTGCCAGCAGCCCCCCAGGGTCTGGAAACACCATATATTTT
>TRBV5-1|16|-|TRBJ1-2|-
CASSSQRQASLAGYTF
TGCGCCAGCAGTTCCCAGCGACAGGCCTCCCTGGCGGGCTACACCTTC
>TRBV5-1|15|TRBD1|TRBJ2-5|-
CASSFMTGGQETQYF
TGCGCCAGCAGCTTCATGACAGGGGGCCAAGAGACCCAGTACTTC
>TRBV14|12|-|TRBJ1-4|-
CASSRQNEKLFF
TGTGCCAGCAGTCGACAGAATGAAAAACTGTTTTTT
>TRBV24-1|16|TRBD2|TRBJ2-5|-
CATSDWTSGFQETQYF
TGTGCCACCAGTGACTGGACTAGCGGATTCCAAGAGACCCAGTACTTC
>TRBV5-1|11|-|TRBJ2-5|-
CASSFQETQYF
TGCGCCAGCAGCTTCCAAGAGACCCAGTACTTC
>TRBV6-6|13|-|TRBJ1-5|-
CASSRRPNQPQHF
TGTGCCAGCAGCCGCCGACCCAATCAGCCCCAGCATTTT
>TRBV5-1|18|TRBD2|TRBJ2-1|-
CASSLGLAGRRSYNEQFF
TGCGCCAGCAGCTTGGGACTAGCGGGGCGACGCTCCTACAATGAGCAGTTCTTC